The clone carrying this TCR beta chain occurred a few times. The antigen remains unidentified. Unique molecular identifiers featured in each of the TCR beta cDNA libraries. TCRdb re-derived calls from the PCR reads in MiXCR, one entry per CDR3 protein. The sample contains hundreds of thousands of distinct CDR3 sequences, 25% to 30% of which appear only once. This entry belongs to a study of post-analysis software for immune sequencing data. This CDR3 has 12 amino acids. Trimming took off 1 base at V and 10 bases at J, with 8 bases between the two ends. Germline CDR1 is SEHNR and CDR2 is FQNEAQ (reference sequence). Study-wide findings and caveats: Significantly lower normalized Chao1 diversity was seen in multiple sclerosis patients than in controls. A handful of TRBV segments were significantly more frequent in patients than in controls. TRBV5-6, TRBV5-1 and TRBV20-1 were among these segments. When the samples were clustered directly with F measure, those that had been prepared in the same batch showed strong co-clustering.

J is TRBJ2-1 and V is TRBV7-9; D not certain. Sequenced sample: blood. The TCR originated in a girl aged 5-17 years with multiple sclerosis. DNA of the CDR3: TGTGCCAGCAGCTTAGGATTCGGAGAGCAGTTCTTC. Translated, it gives CASSLGFGEQFF.